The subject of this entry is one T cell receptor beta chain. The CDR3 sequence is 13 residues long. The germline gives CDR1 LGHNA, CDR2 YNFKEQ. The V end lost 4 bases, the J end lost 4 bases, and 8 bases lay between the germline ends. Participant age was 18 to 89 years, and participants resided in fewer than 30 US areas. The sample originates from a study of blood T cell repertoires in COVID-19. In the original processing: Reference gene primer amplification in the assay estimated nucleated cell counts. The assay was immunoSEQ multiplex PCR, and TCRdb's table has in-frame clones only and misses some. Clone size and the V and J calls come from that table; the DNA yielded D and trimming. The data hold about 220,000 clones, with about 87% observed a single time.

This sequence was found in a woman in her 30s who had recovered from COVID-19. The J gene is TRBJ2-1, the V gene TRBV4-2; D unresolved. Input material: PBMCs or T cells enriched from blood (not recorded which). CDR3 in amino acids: CASSLEVYNEQFF. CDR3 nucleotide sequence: TGTGCCAGCAGCCTCGAGGTTTACAATGAGCAGTTCTTC.